This entry concerns a single T cell receptor beta chain. The sample belongs to a study of T cell repertoires in cytomegalovirus infection. TCRdb called the reads again in MiXCR, with one record for every CDR3 protein. The repertoire includes some 600,000 distinct CDR3 sequences, roughly 26% of them detected once, and less than 9.5% sits in the top ten. V lost 1 base to trimming and J lost 2 bases, with 9 bases between them. Germline-derived CDR1 and CDR2 are SGHDN and FVKESK. The CDR3 has 15 residues. The sequencing input was CD8+ T cells from PBMCs. This TCR was sampled from a human donor in good health (CMV status not recorded). Some clones in this sample may be carry-over from other donors' samples. The chain joins TRBV14 to TRBJ2-1; D is unclear. The CDR3 spells CASSQANAPYNEQFF. In DNA, the CDR3 is TGTGCCAGCAGCCAAGCTAATGCACCCTACAATGAGCAGTTCTTC.